This passage covers 18 T cell receptor beta chains from one sample sequenced in a study of regulatory T cells in long-lasting Graves disease. Building of the TCR beta libraries involved iRepertoire HTBI primers and Arm-PCR of CDR3 regions. TCRdb independently ran MiXCR on the multiplex PCR reads; one entry per CDR3 protein. The data show around 450,000 distinct CDR3 sequences, under 20% seen once. Indicated time point: newly diagnosed GD, antithyroid drugs for less than 3 months. Following extraction of RNA from PBMCs, that RNA was used to make the TCR library. The data were also submitted as part of a second study, on T cells in Graves' hyperthyroidism and ophthalmopathy.

The specimen was peripheral blood mononuclear cells (PBMCs), collected at new diagnosis, from a patient treated with antithyroid drugs. All receptors derive from a man in his forties with Graves disease.

This clonotype has more than one count but fewer than ten. V usage is TRBV14 and J usage is TRBJ2-5; 7 nucleotides line up with TRBD2. The CDR3 spans 16 residues. The junction had 7 bases not matched to a gene; V was cut back by 1 base and J by 2 bases. CDR1 SGHDN and CDR2 FVKESK come from the germline V gene. The CDR3 nucleotides read TGTGCCAGCAGCCAAGTTGCGGGAGTAGCTCAAGAGACCCAGTACTTC. Its protein product is CASSQVAGVAQETQYF.

The chain recombines TRBV6-2 or TRBV6-3 with TRBJ1-2; 8 bases line up with TRBD1. With V trimmed by 5 bases and J by 2 bases, 4 bases remained unmatched. Germline V gene sequence: CDR1 MNHEY, CDR2 SVGEGT. This CDR3 region has 14 residues. CDR3 sequence (DNA): TGTGCCAGCAGTGGCGACAGGGGAAACTATGGCTACACCTTC. Translating gives CASSGDRGNYGYTF.

This clonotype was detected ten times or more. The chain combines TRBV2 with TRBJ1-4; D is unclear. The CDR3 is 13 amino acids. Germline assignment: CDR1 SNHLY and CDR2 FYNNEI. V was trimmed by 5 bases and J by 3 bases, leaving 7 bases between them. CDR3 sequence: CASSIYANEKLFF. In nucleotides, the CDR3 is TGTGCCAGCAGTATTTACGCTAATGAAAAACTGTTTTTT.

This clonotype has at least ten counts. V and J are TRBV12-3 or TRBV12-4 and TRBJ1-6; no clear D gene. Trimming removed 5 bases at V and 13 bases at J, with 15 bases between. This CDR3 has 13 amino acids. The CDR3 bases are TGTGCCAGCAGTCCCGGACCGGCGGGGCCCCTCCACTTT. The encoded protein is CASSPGPAGPLHF.

This clonotype has a count of ten or more. The gene calls are TRBV28 and TRBJ2-7, with 7 bases fitting TRBD1. Losses at the gene ends were 4 bases for V and 0 bases for J; bases not matched to a gene: 6. CDR3 length equals 15 residues. From germline, CDR1 is MDHEN and CDR2 SYDVKM. CDR3 DNA sequence: TGTGCCAGCAGTTCCTCCGGGACAGCCTCCTACGAGCAGTACTTC. It codes for CASSSSGTASYEQYF.

This clonotype was counted many times. This CDR3 is CASRTSGVNEQFF. CDR3 in DNA: TGTGCCAGCAGGACTAGCGGGGTTAATGAGCAGTTCTTC. V usage is TRBV12-3 or TRBV12-4 and J usage is TRBJ2-1; 11 nucleotides agree with TRBD2. The CDR3 runs to 13 residues. Unmatched junction bases numbered 2, after V lost 6 bases and J lost 7 bases.

At least ten counts were recorded for this clonotype. The V and J genes are TRBV3-1 and TRBJ1-2; tentatively, D is TRBD1 (5 bases). CDR1 and CDR2 from the germline V gene are LGHDT and YNNKEL (reference sequence). V lost 1 base and J lost 5, with 5 bases in between. This CDR3 is 12 amino acids long. CDR3 bases: TGTGCCAGCAGCCAAGCAGGGTATGGCTACACCTTC. This encodes CASSQAGYGYTF.

In this sample, this clonotype turned up a few times. The gene calls are TRBV29-1 and TRBJ2-7, with D possibly being TRBD2 (6 bases). The CDR3 extends over 12 amino acids. The germline V and J ends were trimmed by 6 bases and 3 bases, with 12 bases remaining between them. The germline CDR1 and CDR2 sequences are SQVTM and ANQGSEA. CDR3 DNA: TGCAGCGTCCGGGGGACTTACTACGAGCAGTACTTC. Translating gives CSVRGTYYEQYF.

Of note for this clonotype: A much larger clonotype is one base distant, so this may be a read error. Since no conserved phenylalanine or tryptophan closes the CDR3, a read error is the likely cause. This sequence joins TRBV6-1 and TRBJ2-3; D is perhaps TRBD1 (6 bases). The CDR3 is 17 residues long. Trimming took off 2 bases at V and 3 bases at J, with 18 bases between the two ends. Germline V gives CDR1 MNHNS, CDR2 SASEGT. The CDR3 reads CASSESGAAGATDTQYS. The CDR3 nucleotides are TGTGCCAGCAGTGAATCTGGTGCGGCAGGGGCTACAGATACGCAGTATTCT.

The chain joins TRBV2 to TRBJ1-5, with 7 bases matching TRBD1. The V segment lost 3 bases and the J segment 7 bases; nucleotides outside the gene matches: 21. The CDR3 sequence is 19 residues long. The germline CDR1 and CDR2 sequences are SNHLY and FYNNEI. As DNA, the CDR3 is TGTGCCAGCAGTGAGAAGGGGGGAGGGGGCATCTCTGGCGACCAGCCCCAGCATTTT. Protein sequence: CASSEKGGGGISGDQPQHF.

This clonotype was seen at least ten times. This sequence joins TRBV12-3 or TRBV12-4 and TRBJ1-2; D remains unclear. V was clipped by 5 bases and J by 2 bases, with 9 bases between them. The CDR3 spans 13 residues. Here the CDR3 reads CASSPSLNYGYTF. CDR3 coding DNA: TGTGCCAGCAGTCCCAGTTTAAACTATGGCTACACCTTC.

The table lists this clonotype with many counts. The V gene is TRBV2, the J gene TRBJ1-2, with TRBD1 as a possible D gene (6 bases). V was cut by 6 bases and J by 4 bases, with 21 bases left in between. Germline CDR1 and CDR2: SNHLY and FYNNEI. There are 16 residues in the CDR3. This chain's CDR3 is CASRNQKLTGSYGYTF. The DNA for the CDR3 is TGTGCCAGCAGGAATCAGAAATTGACAGGAAGCTATGGCTACACCTTC.

In the case of this clonotype: At one end the junction does not follow the germline gene, possibly because of a read error. The gene calls are TRBV19 and TRBJ2-7; D not certain. This CDR3 spans 15 amino acids. CDR1 is LNHDA and CDR2 is SQIVND in the germline V gene (reference sequence). CDR3 sequence reads: CASSMAQAFSCEQYF. The CDR3 DNA sequence: TGTGCCAGTAGTATGGCGCAGGCGTTCTCCTGCGAGCAGTACTTC.

This clonotype has a count of ten or more. J is TRBJ2-3 and V is TRBV20-1; TRBD1 is a possible D gene (6 bases). Germline loops: CDR1 DFQATT, CDR2 SNEGSKA (reference sequence). This CDR3 contains 16 residues. Trimming took 0 bases from V and 4 from J, leaving 17 bases between them. CDR3 loop: CSARDMRHSGADTQYF. The CDR3 nucleotides read TGCAGTGCTAGAGATATGAGACACTCAGGGGCAGATACGCAGTATTTT.

The chain recombines TRBV7-9 with TRBJ2-1; either TRBD1 or TRBD2 may supply D (7 bases each). The germline gives CDR1 SEHNR, CDR2 FQNEAQ (reference sequence). The CDR3 has 15 residues. The germline V and J ends were trimmed by 5 bases and 6 bases, with 17 bases remaining between them. As DNA, the CDR3 is TGTGCCAGCAGCAAGGGGGCAGGGGAGGGCAATGAGCAGTTCTTC. Protein product: CASSKGAGEGNEQFF.

This clonotype has a handful of counts. The rearrangement links TRBV6-5 to TRBJ1-1; maybe TRBD1 (6 bases). From germline, CDR1 is MNHEY and CDR2 SVGAGI. CDR3 length: 14 amino acids. The V end lost 4 bases, the J end lost 2 bases, and 11 bases lay between the germline ends. The CDR3 bases are TGTGCCAGCAGTTGGGGGGGCCAAAACACTGAAGCTTTCTTT. Residues: CASSWGGQNTEAFF.

This clonotype appeared many times. V and J are TRBV28 and TRBJ2-2, with D possibly matching TRBD2 (5 bases). The CDR3 spans 13 residues. The V end was cut by 7 bases, the J end by 0 bases, with 6 bases between. CDR1 MDHEN and CDR2 SYDVKM come from the germline V gene. The chain's CDR3 is CASTEANTGELFF. Written as DNA, the CDR3 is TGTGCCAGCACGGAGGCGAACACCGGGGAGCTGTTTTTT.

Turning to this clonotype: A much larger clone lies one base from this, so it may be a read error. The chain employs TRBV2 and TRBJ1-1; no clear D gene. Germline V gives CDR1 SNHLY, CDR2 FYNNEI. CDR3 length equals 12 residues. For the CDR3, the DNA is TGTGCCAGCAGTGAAGGCGGACCCAAAGCTTCCTTT. Amino acids: CASSEGGPKASF. Combining the CDR3 with reference TRBV2 and TRBJ1-1 gives the whole variable domain EPEVTQTPSHQVTQMGQEVILRCVPISNHLYFYWYRQILGQKVEFLVSFYNNEISEKSEIFDDQFSVERPDGSNFTLKIRSTKLEDSAMYFCASSEGGPKASFGQGTRLTVV.